This entry is about one TCR beta chain. Its antigen is currently unknown. The analysis combined second doses at about 4 or about 12 weeks. The data are from a study of T cell responses to AZD1222 COVID-19 vaccine. The method was immunoSEQ multiplex PCR; TCRdb's version includes in-frame clones alone and lacks a portion of them. The sample records 100,000 to 120,000 clones, around 93% being singletons. V was pared by 5 bases and J by 2 bases, with 3 bases of the junction left unmatched. CDR3 length: 15 residues. CDR1 MGHRA and CDR2 YSYEKL come from the germline V gene. General study results and limits: Clonal diversity was possibly underestimated; the donors were predominantly white British and more often female. Within unmutated variant regions lay the reported targets of nearly half of spike-specific TCRs. Spike-specific TCR breadth and depth grew following two AZD1222 doses.

The rearrangement links TRBV4-1 to TRBJ2-1, with 10 bases identical to TRBD2. This clonotype was obtained from an adult who received the AZD1222 COVID-19 vaccine. Material: peripheral blood, obtained 28 days after the second AZD1222 dose. The CDR3 loop reads CASSFLAGAYNEQFF. Written as DNA, the CDR3 is TGCGCCAGCAGCTTTCTAGCGGGAGCCTACAATGAGCAGTTCTTC.